Below are 21 T cell receptor beta chains sequenced from a single sample in a study of cytomegalovirus exposure and HLA in healthy donors. The PCR contained 60 Vbeta and 13 Jbeta primers. Here immunoSEQ multiplex PCR was the method, and the copy in TCRdb shows in-frame clones only, minus some. The repertoire holds 150,000 to 200,000 clones, with roughly 73% as singletons. Sequenced sample: PBMCs. The receptor source for this set is a female donor in good health and CMV-seronegative.

The CDR3 DNA is TGTGCCAGCAGTTACCGGGGCGGGGGCACTGAAGCTTTCTTT. The encoded protein is CASSYRGGGTEAFF. J is TRBJ1-1 and V is TRBV6-6, with D possibly TRBD1 on 5 matching bases. CDR1 MNHNY and CDR2 SVGAGI come from the germline V gene (reference sequence). The CDR3 runs to 14 residues. Trimming pared 2 bases from V and 4 bases from J, leaving 11 bases between.

This chain uses TRBV7-2 with TRBJ2-1; D might be TRBD1 (5 bases). This CDR3 is built from 16 residues. Germline CDR1 reads SGHTA; CDR2 reads FQGNSA. V lost 1 base and J lost 6, with 16 bases in between. DNA for the CDR3: TGTGCCAGCAGCTTAGTGGCAGGGTTAGTTGGCAATGAGCAGTTCTTC. This sequence encodes CASSLVAGLVGNEQFF.

The chain couples TRBV7-8 to TRBJ1-4, with D uncertain. Germline loops: CDR1 SGHVS, CDR2 FQNEAQ. The length of the CDR3 is 15 residues. The ends were cut back, 0 bases at V and 4 bases at J, with 9 bases in the middle. CDR3 sequence (DNA): TGTGCCAGCAGCTTAGCCGCGCAGGATAATGAAAAACTGTTTTTT. The encoded protein is CASSLAAQDNEKLFF.

Remarks on this clone: A junction end diverges from the germline sequence, so it may reflect a read error. This rearrangement joins TRBV30 to TRBJ2-7; a weak D match, TRBD2 (7 bases). CDR1 and CDR2 from the germline V gene are GTSNPN and SVGIG (reference sequence). This CDR3 spans 13 amino acids. In nucleotides, the CDR3 is TGTGCCTGGAGTGTACTCGGGGGAGGGGGATATGTCTTC. Encoded protein: CAWSVLGGGGYVF.

A note on this clone: Other DNA variants within this sample encode the same CDR3. This sequence joins TRBV4-1 and TRBJ1-5; TRBD1 is a possible D gene (6 bases). CDR1 and CDR2 (germline): MGHRA, YSYEKL. This CDR3 is 15 amino acids long. V shed 0 bases and J shed 2 bases, with 8 bases lying between them. Here the CDR3 DNA reads TGCGCCAGCAGCCAAGATCCAGGGGGCAATCAGCCCCAGCATTTT. It encodes CASSQDPGGNQPQHF.

This rearrangement joins TRBV23-1 to TRBJ1-1, with D unclear. TRBV23-1 is filed as an ORF, its function uncertain. The CDR3 runs 12 residues. Trimming removed 6 bases at V and 10 bases at J, with 15 bases between. The CDR3 bases are TGCGCCAGCAGCCCGTTTGCCGGAGGAGCTTTCTTT. It specifies CASSPFAGGAFF.

The rearrangement uses TRBV7-9 and TRBJ1-6; D gene ambiguous. The CDR3 covers 14 residues. The germline gives CDR1 SEHNR, CDR2 FQNEAQ (reference sequence). V was clipped by 0 bases and J by 9 bases, with 9 bases between them. The CDR3 DNA is TGTGCCAGCAGCTTAGCTCATGGCGGTTCACCCCTCCACTTT. The encoded protein is CASSLAHGGSPLHF.

The genes are TRBV29-1 and TRBJ2-3; TRBD1 matches at 11 bases. The V segment lost 1 base and the J segment 3 bases; nucleotides outside the gene matches: 3. The CDR3 is 15 residues long. Germline lookup yields CDR1 SQVTM and CDR2 ANQGSEA. Here the CDR3 reads CSVEGGTGGTDTQYF. The CDR3, as DNA: TGCAGCGTTGAAGGGGGGACAGGGGGGACAGATACGCAGTATTTT.

The chain joins TRBV5-1 to TRBJ2-5; D remains unclear. Trimming took off 0 bases at V and 5 bases at J, with 11 bases between the two ends. This CDR3 has 14 amino acids. The germline V gene encodes CDR1 SGHRS and CDR2 YFSETQ. The CDR3 bases are TGCGCCAGCAGCTTGGCGGTTCCCGGGGAGACCCAGTACTTC. Its translation: CASSLAVPGETQYF.

The chain recombines TRBV5-1 with TRBJ1-4, with TRBD1 identical over 10 bases. The V segment lost 4 bases and the J segment 7 bases; nucleotides outside the gene matches: 10. In germline, CDR1 is SGHRS, CDR2 YFSETQ. The CDR3 consists of 16 residues. The CDR3 DNA follows: TGCGCCAGCAGCAAGGACGTGGGACAGGGGAGTGAAAAACTGTTTTTT. Translating gives CASSKDVGQGSEKLFF. The full variable domain, rest sourced from reference TRBV5-1 and TRBJ1-4, is KAGVTQTPRYLIKTRGQQVTLSCSPISGHRSVSWYQQTPGQGLQFLFEYFSETQRNKGNFPGRFSGRQFSNSRSEMNVSTLELGDSALYLCASSKDVGQGSEKLFFGSGTQLSVL.

CDR3 protein: CSAFTGDGYTF. The CDR3, as DNA: TGCAGCGCTTTTACAGGCGATGGCTACACCTTC. This chain connects TRBV29-1 to TRBJ1-2, with TRBD1 as a possible D gene (5 bases). Trimming cost V 7 bases and J 6 bases, with 12 bases left between them. The germline V gene has CDR1 SQVTM and CDR2 ANQGSEA. The CDR3 contains 11 residues.

This clone has only a few counts. V and J are TRBV7-2 and TRBJ2-5; TRBD2 is a possible D gene (6 bases). The J call may be incorrect, as the DNA end agrees better with TRBJ2-7. Germline CDR1 and CDR2: SGHTA and FQGNSA. This CDR3 spans 13 amino acids. DNA of the CDR3: TGTGCCAGCAGCGGGACTTTTTCCTACGAGCAGTACTTC. Its translation: CASSGTFSYEQYF.

The V call is TRBV29-1, the J call TRBJ1-4; D possibly corresponds to TRBD1 (6 bases). Germline V gene sequence: CDR1 SQVTM, CDR2 ANQGSEA. The CDR3 totals 15 residues. V was shortened by 2 bases and J by 5 bases, with 15 bases between the two germline ends. CDR3: CSVEIGRTENEKLFF. In nucleotides, the CDR3 is TGCAGCGTTGAAATAGGTAGGACAGAAAATGAAAAACTGTTTTTT.

The chain employs TRBV9 and TRBJ2-1, with a possible D match to TRBD1 (6 bases). V lost 3 bases and J 3 bases, leaving 13 bases between the germline ends. CDR1 is SGDLS and CDR2 is YYNGEE in the germline V gene. The CDR3 is made up of 15 amino acids. CDR3 sequence: CASSAGSQGYNEQFF. The DNA of the CDR3 is TGTGCCAGCAGCGCCGGCTCACAGGGCTACAATGAGCAGTTCTTC.

The chain carries TRBV5-1 and TRBJ2-3, with 16 bases that match TRBD2. This CDR3 has 17 amino acids. V was pared by 4 bases and J by 4 bases, with 6 bases of the junction left unmatched. Germline assignment: CDR1 SGHRS and CDR2 YFSETQ. Here the CDR3 DNA reads TGCGCCAGCAGCATCGGGACTAGCGGGGGGGCTGCAGATACGCAGTATTTT. The encoded protein is CASSIGTSGGAADTQYF.

The V and J genes are TRBV5-6 and TRBJ2-2, with D unresolved. This CDR3 region has 15 residues. The V and J ends lost 0 bases and 0 bases respectively, with 6 bases between them. Per the germline V gene, CDR1 is SGHDT and CDR2 is YYEEEE. As DNA, the CDR3 is TGTGCCAGCAGCTTGGGTTTCACGAACACCGGGGAGCTGTTTTTT. Encoded protein: CASSLGFTNTGELFF.

This chain joins TRBV9 and TRBJ2-3; 7 positions agree with TRBD2. CDR1 is SGDLS and CDR2 is YYNGEE in the germline V gene. CDR3 length: 16 residues. The V gene end was trimmed by 4 bases and the J gene end by 2 bases; junction bases not matched to a gene: 10. The CDR3 DNA sequence: TGTGCCAGCAGCCAGGGCCAGCGGGGATACACAGATACGCAGTATTTT. Its protein product is CASSQGQRGYTDTQYF.

The chain carries TRBV5-1 and TRBJ2-7, with 13 bases aligning to TRBD2. The CDR3 has 16 amino acids. Germline V CDR1 and CDR2: SGHRS, YFSETQ. V shed 2 bases, J shed 4 bases, and the junction held 6 bases outside the gene matches. The CDR3 loop reads CASSFGTSGAGYEQYF. The DNA of the CDR3 is TGCGCCAGCAGCTTTGGGACTAGCGGGGCCGGGTACGAGCAGTACTTC.

The rearrangement joins TRBV15 to TRBJ1-1; D is perhaps TRBD1 (5 bases). Germline V lookup: CDR1 LNHNV, CDR2 YYDKDF (reference sequence). V gave up 1 base and J gave up 7 bases, with 13 bases separating them. The CDR3 extends over 14 amino acids. The CDR3 coding sequence is TGTGCCACCAGCAGAGTAACAGGCCTGATTGAAGCTTTCTTT. It yields the protein CATSRVTGLIEAFF.

This clone was recorded a few times. The chain couples TRBV10-3 to TRBJ1-6, with TRBD1 matching over 9 bases. This CDR3 has 15 residues. Germline-derived CDR1 and CDR2 are ENHRY and SYGVKD. The V segment lost 4 bases and the J segment 7 bases; nucleotides outside the gene matches: 5. The CDR3: CAISGDRAPNSPLHF. The CDR3 coding sequence is TGTGCCATCAGTGGGGACAGGGCCCCAAATTCACCCCTCCACTTT.

V usage is TRBV5-6 and J usage is TRBJ2-1, with 7 bases lining up with TRBD2. Germline V gene lookup returns CDR1 SGHDT and CDR2 YYEEEE. V shed 0 bases, J shed 4 bases, and the junction held 7 bases outside the gene matches. CDR3 length equals 16 residues. In DNA form, the CDR3 reads TGTGCCAGCAGCTTGGGAGTGACTAGCTATTACAATGAGCAGTTCTTC. Protein: CASSLGVTSYYNEQFF.